These 19 T cell receptor beta chains were all obtained from the same sample, sequenced in a study of blood T cell repertoires in COVID-19. Measured with immunoSEQ multiplex PCR; TCRdb has only the in-frame clones, and not every one. The table lists roughly 140,000 clones, 84% of them singletons, with approximately 10% in the top ten. Material for sequencing was peripheral blood. Every receptor here comes from a woman aged 45-59 years with acute or convalescent COVID-19.

In this sample, this clone turned up a few times. The CDR3: CASSLSSAGGAGELFF. As DNA, the CDR3 is TGTGCCAGCAGCTTAAGCTCAGCGGGAGGCGCCGGGGAGCTGTTTTTT. V is TRBV7-3 and J is TRBJ2-2, with 9 nucleotides matching TRBD2. Germline CDR1 and CDR2: SGHTA and FQGTGA. After removal of 1 base from V and 6 bases from J, the junction contained 6 bases not matched to a gene. This CDR3 is built from 16 residues.

The chain recombines TRBV5-1 with TRBJ1-2; 9 bases align to TRBD1. Trimming removed 5 bases from V and 6 bases from J; junction bases left unmatched: 8. The germline gives CDR1 SGHRS, CDR2 YFSETQ. The length of the CDR3 is 14 residues. DNA for the CDR3: TGCGCCAGCAGGCCGGGACAGGGTGGGGATGGCTACACCTTC. As protein: CASRPGQGGDGYTF.

This clone was counted a single time. V usage is TRBV29-1 and J usage is TRBJ2-3; 9 bases agree with TRBD1. Germline V gene data show CDR1 as SQVTM and CDR2 as ANQGSEA. The CDR3 is 15 residues long. Trimming cost V 5 bases and J 2 bases; bases outside gene matches: 8. DNA of the CDR3: TGCAGCGTTTACAATGGACAGGGGAACACAGATACGCAGTATTTT. It is translated as CSVYNGQGNTDTQYF.

The count of this clone is one. The chain recombines TRBV7-2 with TRBJ1-1; no clear D. The CDR3 contains 16 residues. The V end lost 1 base, the J end lost 2 bases, and 14 bases lay between the germline ends. CDR1 is SGHTA, CDR2 FQGNSA, per germline. The CDR3 region is CASSLESALSNTEAFF. CDR3 coding DNA: TGTGCCAGCAGCTTAGAGTCTGCTTTGAGTAACACTGAAGCTTTCTTT.

V and J are TRBV7-8 and TRBJ1-4, with 8 bases identical to TRBD1. The V gene end was trimmed by 3 bases and the J gene end by 4 bases; junction bases not matched to a gene: 4. This CDR3 has 15 residues. Looked up from germline, CDR1 is SGHVS and CDR2 is FQNEAQ. The CDR3 DNA is TGTGCCAGCAGCTTTACAGGGGGTCTTAATGAAAAACTGTTTTTT. This sequence encodes CASSFTGGLNEKLFF.

This clone was counted only a few times. The chain joins TRBV27 to TRBJ2-2; D perhaps matches TRBD2 (5 bases). The germline V gene encodes CDR1 MNHEY and CDR2 SMNVEV (reference sequence). Trimming cost V 2 bases and J 5 bases, with 9 bases left between them. This CDR3 region has 14 residues. The chain's CDR3 is CASSLRAVTGELFF. The CDR3 DNA is TGTGCCAGCAGTTTAAGAGCGGTTACCGGGGAGCTGTTTTTT.

The CDR3 DNA sequence: TGTGCCAGCAGCTCCGGGGGAGGTACTGGAAACACCATATATTTT. Amino acids: CASSSGGGTGNTIYF. The chain combines TRBV7-6 with TRBJ1-3; D is possibly TRBD1 (5 bases). The germline CDR1 and CDR2 sequences are SGHVS and FNYEAQ. There are 15 residues in the CDR3. The germline V and J ends were trimmed by 4 bases and 2 bases, with 12 bases remaining between them.

This chain links TRBV10-3 with TRBJ1-1; no firm D call. The germline CDR1 and CDR2 sequences are ENHRY and SYGVKD. The CDR3 loop spans 12 amino acids. V dropped 6 bases and J dropped 1 base, with 6 bases sitting between them. The CDR3 region has the DNA TGTGCCATCAGGGCAGGGAACACTGAAGCTTTCTTT. Its translation: CAIRAGNTEAFF.

V and J are TRBV2 and TRBJ2-2; 15 nucleotides agree with TRBD2. CDR1 is SNHLY, CDR2 FYNNEI, per germline. V shed 5 bases and J 13 bases; nucleotides not matched to a gene: 11. CDR3 length equals 16 residues. The CDR3 loop reads CASSSGTSGGSLGLFF. The CDR3 region has the DNA TGTGCCAGCAGTTCCGGGACTAGCGGGGGGTCGTTAGGGCTGTTTTTT.

In this sample, this clone turned up once. J is TRBJ2-7 and V is TRBV6-2 or TRBV6-3; TRBD2 aligns across 7 bases. Trimming removed 4 bases from V and 7 bases from J; junction bases left unmatched: 10. CDR1 MNHEY and CDR2 SVGEGT come from the germline V gene. The CDR3 is 14 residues long. CDR3 coding DNA: TGTGCCAGCAGTTTAACTAGCGCCTCGGGTGAGCAGTACTTC. Residues: CASSLTSASGEQYF.

This rearrangement joins TRBV5-1 to TRBJ1-1; D gene ambiguous. Germline loops: CDR1 SGHRS, CDR2 YFSETQ. Between the trimmed V and J ends, which lost 2 bases and 1 base, there was a span of 12 bases. The CDR3 has 15 amino acids. The chain's CDR3 is CASSFRYSSNTEAFF. DNA of the CDR3: TGCGCCAGCAGCTTTCGATACAGCTCGAACACTGAAGCTTTCTTT.

The chain combines TRBV7-3 with TRBJ2-7, with D perhaps matching TRBD2 (6 bases). Trimming removed 6 bases from V and 0 bases from J, with 12 bases in between. Germline V gene lookup returns CDR1 SGHTA and CDR2 FQGTGA. CDR3 size: 14 residues. In DNA form, the CDR3 reads TGTGCCAGCAGTCCTAAGCGGGTCTCCTACGAGCAGTACTTC. This gives the protein CASSPKRVSYEQYF.

This clone has a single count. The rearrangement uses TRBV18 and TRBJ2-5; D perhaps matches TRBD1 (5 bases). V gave up 5 bases and J gave up 2 bases, with 9 bases separating them. Germline CDR1 KGHSH, CDR2 LQKENI. The CDR3 contains 13 residues. CDR3: CASSGADQETQYF. CDR3 in DNA: TGTGCCAGCTCAGGGGCTGATCAAGAGACCCAGTACTTC.

This clone was seen once. The gene calls are TRBV27 and TRBJ1-4, with D hard to call. The germline gives CDR1 MNHEY, CDR2 SMNVEV (reference sequence). V lost 3 bases to trimming and J lost 8 bases, with 19 bases between them. There are 16 residues in the CDR3. The CDR3 here is CASSFLREPNPEKLFF. The CDR3 DNA follows: TGTGCCAGCAGTTTCCTCCGGGAACCAAACCCCGAAAAACTGTTTTTT.

The V gene is TRBV12-5, the J gene TRBJ2-7; 7 nucleotides align to TRBD1. Germline V gene lookup returns CDR1 LGHNT and CDR2 FRNRAP. This CDR3 comprises 14 residues. J lost 3 bases, V lost 1 base, and 3 bases had no gene match. CDR3 protein: CASGLEGQVYEQYF. The CDR3 region has the DNA TGTGCTAGTGGTTTGGAAGGACAGGTCTACGAGCAGTACTTC.

The V call is TRBV2, the J call TRBJ1-1; TRBD1 matches at 11 bases. The J segment lost 2 bases and the V segment lost 9 bases, leaving 2 bases of the junction unmatched. The CDR3 spans 13 residues. CDR1 is SNHLY, CDR2 FYNNEI, per germline. The CDR3 spells CASRTGGNTEAFF. The CDR3 bases are TGTGCCAGTCGGACAGGGGGCAACACTGAAGCTTTCTTT.

The chain combines TRBV4-3 with TRBJ1-5, with 8 bases aligning to TRBD1. With 0 bases clipped from V and 7 bases from J, the junction kept 14 bases outside the gene matches. CDR1 LGHNA and CDR2 YSLEER come from the germline V gene. This CDR3 region has 18 residues. CDR3 DNA sequence: TGCGCCAGCAGCCAAGAGGTTGGGACAGGCCCTCGGGGACAGCCCCAGCATTTT. Translation gives CASSQEVGTGPRGQPQHF.

The chain is built from TRBV7-2 and TRBJ1-4, with D unresolved. Deletions cut 3 bases from V and 0 bases from J, with 8 bases between. The CDR3 is 15 amino acids. The germline V gene encodes CDR1 SGHTA and CDR2 FQGNSA. CDR3 sequence: CASSLRRTTNEKLFF. The DNA of the CDR3 is TGTGCCAGCAGCTTGAGGAGGACAACTAATGAAAAACTGTTTTTT.

The chain carries TRBV6-2 or TRBV6-3 and TRBJ2-7, with 9 nucleotides matching TRBD2. The CDR3 runs to 13 residues. With 0 bases clipped from V and 6 bases from J, the junction kept 0 bases outside the gene matches. CDR1 and CDR2 (germline): MNHEY, SVGEGT. The DNA of the CDR3 is TGTGCCAGCAGTTACTCGCGGGGGGGCGAGCAGTACTTC. This gives the protein CASSYSRGGEQYF.